This T cell receptor beta chain appears in the sequencing data of a study of T-cell reconstitution after alpha-beta-depleted transplantation in children. Study-wide points: At day 60, the high TCRbeta diversity found in some patients originated from recipient T cells and thymic progenitors that had survived. A year post-transplant, T-cell counts and diversity derived mostly from newly produced T cells. Alpha-beta T cells present about two months after transplant were reported to originate from several hundred expanded graft clones.

This clonotype was detected many times. Its specificity is not known. Library preparation (for TCRbeta) was performed with unique molecular identifiers. TCRdb reprocessed the PCR reads with MiXCR, giving one entry per CDR3 protein. The sample contains a few hundred thousand distinct CDR3 sequences, 11% of which appear only once. The specimen comprised peripheral blood, sampled 180 days after TCRalphabeta/CD19-depleted stem cell transplant. The receptor's source is a male patient between 2 and 10 years old who had a stem cell transplant for chronic granulomatous disease, so the T cells may come from the graft donor.

This CDR3 reads CASSVVIDNEQFF. CDR3 DNA: TGTGCCAGCAGCGTAGTAATAGACAATGAGCAGTTCTTC. The chain has TRBV9 and TRBJ2-1; D is unresolved. The CDR3 sequence is 13 residues long. Germline V lookup: CDR1 SGDLS, CDR2 YYNGEE. V was pared by 0 bases and J by 5 bases, with 6 bases between. Combining the CDR3 with reference TRBV9 and TRBJ2-1 gives the whole variable domain DSGVTQTPKHLITATGQRVTLRCSPRSGDLSVYWYQQSLDQGLQFLIQYYNGEERAKGNILERFSAQQFPDLHSELNLSSLELGDSALYFCASSVVIDNEQFFGPGTRLTVL.